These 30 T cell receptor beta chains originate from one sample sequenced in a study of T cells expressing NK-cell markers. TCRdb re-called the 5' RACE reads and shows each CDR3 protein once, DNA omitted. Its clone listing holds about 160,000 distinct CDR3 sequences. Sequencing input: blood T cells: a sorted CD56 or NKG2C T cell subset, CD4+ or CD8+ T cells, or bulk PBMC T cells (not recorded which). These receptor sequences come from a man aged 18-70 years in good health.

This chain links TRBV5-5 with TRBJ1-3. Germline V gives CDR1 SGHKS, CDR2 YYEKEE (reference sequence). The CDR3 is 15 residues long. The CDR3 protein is CASSLPLTEGNTIYF.

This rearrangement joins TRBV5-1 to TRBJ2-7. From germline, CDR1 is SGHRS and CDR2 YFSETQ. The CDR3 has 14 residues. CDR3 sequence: CASSIGQGTYEQYF.

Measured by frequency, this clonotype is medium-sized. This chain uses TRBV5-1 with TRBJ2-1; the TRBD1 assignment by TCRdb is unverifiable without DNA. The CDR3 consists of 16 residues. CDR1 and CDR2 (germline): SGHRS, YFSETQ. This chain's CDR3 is CASSLGLRGGIDEQFF.

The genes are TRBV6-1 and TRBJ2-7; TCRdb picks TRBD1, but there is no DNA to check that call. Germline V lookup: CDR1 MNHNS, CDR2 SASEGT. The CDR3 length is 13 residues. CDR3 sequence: CASSTGQYYEQYF.

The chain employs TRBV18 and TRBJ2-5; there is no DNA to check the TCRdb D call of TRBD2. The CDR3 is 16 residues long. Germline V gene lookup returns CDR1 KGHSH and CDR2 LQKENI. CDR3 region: CASSPWEDKKQETQYF.

The CDR3 sequence is CASSLGGGRIYEQYF. This sequence joins TRBV7-9 and TRBJ2-7; the D call from TCRdb, TRBD2, cannot be confirmed without DNA. There are 15 residues in the CDR3. The germline CDR1 and CDR2 sequences are SEHNR and FQNEAQ (reference sequence). Full variable domain (remainder filled in from reference TRBV7-9 and TRBJ2-7): DTGVSQNPRHKITKRGQNVTFRCDPISEHNRLYWYRQTLGQGPEFLTYFQNEAQLEKSRLLSDRFSAERPKGSFSTLEIQRTEQGDSAMYLCASSLGGGRIYEQYFGPGTRLTVT.

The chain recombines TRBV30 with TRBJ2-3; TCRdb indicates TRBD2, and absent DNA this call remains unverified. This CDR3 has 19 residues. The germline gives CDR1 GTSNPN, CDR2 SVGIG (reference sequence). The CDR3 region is CAWSVRMASGGASTDTQYF. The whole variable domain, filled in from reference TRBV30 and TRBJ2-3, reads SQTIHQWPATLVQPVGSPLSLECTVEGTSNPNLYWYRQAAGRGLQLLFYSVGIGQISSEVPQNLSASRPQDRQFILSSKKLLLSDSGFYLCAWSVRMASGGASTDTQYFGPGTRLTVL.

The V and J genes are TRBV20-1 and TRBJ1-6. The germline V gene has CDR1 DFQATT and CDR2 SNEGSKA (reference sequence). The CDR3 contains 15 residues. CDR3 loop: CSAAEPGVPNSPLHF.

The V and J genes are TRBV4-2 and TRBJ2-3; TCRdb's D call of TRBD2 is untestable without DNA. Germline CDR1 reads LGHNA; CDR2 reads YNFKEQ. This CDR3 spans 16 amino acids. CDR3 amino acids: CASSQDDSGGSDTQYF.

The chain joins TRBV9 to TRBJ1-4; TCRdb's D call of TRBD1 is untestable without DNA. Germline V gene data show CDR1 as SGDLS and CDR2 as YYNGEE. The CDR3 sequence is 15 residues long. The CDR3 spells CASSSRDGLNEKLFF.

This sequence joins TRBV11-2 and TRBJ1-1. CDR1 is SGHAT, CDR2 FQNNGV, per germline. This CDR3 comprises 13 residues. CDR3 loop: CASSLHFGVVAFF.

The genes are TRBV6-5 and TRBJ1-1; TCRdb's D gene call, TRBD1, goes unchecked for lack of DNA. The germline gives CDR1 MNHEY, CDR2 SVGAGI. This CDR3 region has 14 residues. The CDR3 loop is CASSYDRMNTEAFF.

The CDR3: CASSSETGTGIYEQYF. V and J are TRBV27 and TRBJ2-7; without DNA, the TCRdb call of TRBD1 cannot be checked. The CDR3 is 16 residues long. The V gene's germline CDR1 is MNHEY and CDR2 SMNVEV (reference sequence).

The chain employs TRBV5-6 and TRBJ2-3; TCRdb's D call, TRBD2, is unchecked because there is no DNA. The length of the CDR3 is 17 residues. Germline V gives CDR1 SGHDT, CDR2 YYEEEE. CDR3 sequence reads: CASSLSSGGLTGDTQYF.

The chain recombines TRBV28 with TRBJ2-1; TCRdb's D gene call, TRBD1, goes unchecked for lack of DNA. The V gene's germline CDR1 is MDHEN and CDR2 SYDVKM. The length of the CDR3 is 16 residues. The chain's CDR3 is CASSSGQGWSYNEQFF.

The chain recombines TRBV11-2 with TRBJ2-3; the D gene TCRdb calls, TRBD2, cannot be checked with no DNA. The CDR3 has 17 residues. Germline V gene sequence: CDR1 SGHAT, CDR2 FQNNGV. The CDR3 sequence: CASSLGRTSEDTDTQYF.

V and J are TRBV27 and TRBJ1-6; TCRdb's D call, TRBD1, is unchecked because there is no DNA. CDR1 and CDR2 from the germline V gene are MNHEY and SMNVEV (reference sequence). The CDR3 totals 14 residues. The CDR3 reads CASRTGKYNSPLHF.

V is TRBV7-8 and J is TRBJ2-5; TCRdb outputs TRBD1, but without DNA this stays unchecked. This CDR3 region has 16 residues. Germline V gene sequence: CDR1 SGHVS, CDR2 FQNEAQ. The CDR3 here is CASSLRTGGFTETQYF. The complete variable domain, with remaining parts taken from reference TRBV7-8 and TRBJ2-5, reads GAGVSQSPRYKVAKRGQDVALRCDPISGHVSLFWYQQALGQGPEFLTYFQNEAQLDKSGLPSDRFFAERPEGSVSTLKIQRTQQEDSAVYLCASSLRTGGFTETQYFGPGTRLLVL.

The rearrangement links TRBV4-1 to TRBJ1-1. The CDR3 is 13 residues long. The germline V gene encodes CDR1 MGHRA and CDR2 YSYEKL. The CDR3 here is CASSHGGRTEAFF.

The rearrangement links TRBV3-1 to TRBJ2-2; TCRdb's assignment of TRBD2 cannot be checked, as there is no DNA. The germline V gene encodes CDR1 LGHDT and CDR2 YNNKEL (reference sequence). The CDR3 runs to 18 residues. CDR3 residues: CASSQVTVLAANTGELFF.

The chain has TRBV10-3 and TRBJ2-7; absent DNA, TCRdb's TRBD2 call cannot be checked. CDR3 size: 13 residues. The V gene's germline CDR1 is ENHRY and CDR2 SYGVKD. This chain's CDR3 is CAISVAANYEQYF.

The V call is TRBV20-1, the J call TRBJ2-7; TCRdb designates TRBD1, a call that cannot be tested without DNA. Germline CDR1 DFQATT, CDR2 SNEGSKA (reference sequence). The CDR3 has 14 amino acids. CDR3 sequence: CSIPGGRVVYEQYF.

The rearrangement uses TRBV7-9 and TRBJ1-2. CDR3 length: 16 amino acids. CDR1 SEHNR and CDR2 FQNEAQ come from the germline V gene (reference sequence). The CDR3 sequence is CASSDSQGLVIYGYTF.

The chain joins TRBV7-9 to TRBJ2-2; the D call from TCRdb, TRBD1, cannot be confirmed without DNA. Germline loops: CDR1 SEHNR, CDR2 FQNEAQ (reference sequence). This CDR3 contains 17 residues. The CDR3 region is CASSPIRGQIHTGELFF.

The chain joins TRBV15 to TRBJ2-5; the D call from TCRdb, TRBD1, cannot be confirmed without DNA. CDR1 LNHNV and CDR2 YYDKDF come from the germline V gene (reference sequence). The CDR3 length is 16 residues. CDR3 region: CATSRGAGKVGETQYF.

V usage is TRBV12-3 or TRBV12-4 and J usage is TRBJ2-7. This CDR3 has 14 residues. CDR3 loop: CASSLDPEDYEQYF.

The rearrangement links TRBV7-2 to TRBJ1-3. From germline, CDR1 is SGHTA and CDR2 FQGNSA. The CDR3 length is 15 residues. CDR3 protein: CASSSGLISGNTIYF.

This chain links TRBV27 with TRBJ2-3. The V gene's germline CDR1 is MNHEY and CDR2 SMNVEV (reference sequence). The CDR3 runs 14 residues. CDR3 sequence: CASSPSTSTDTQYF.

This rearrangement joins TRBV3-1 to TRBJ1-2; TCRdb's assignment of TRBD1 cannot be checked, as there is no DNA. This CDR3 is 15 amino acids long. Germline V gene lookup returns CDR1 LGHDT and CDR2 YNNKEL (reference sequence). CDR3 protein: CASSQVPDSAYGYTF.

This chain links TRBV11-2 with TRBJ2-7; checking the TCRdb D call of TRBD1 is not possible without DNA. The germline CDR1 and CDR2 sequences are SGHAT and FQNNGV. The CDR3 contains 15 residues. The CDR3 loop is CASSFYWSAGYEQYF.